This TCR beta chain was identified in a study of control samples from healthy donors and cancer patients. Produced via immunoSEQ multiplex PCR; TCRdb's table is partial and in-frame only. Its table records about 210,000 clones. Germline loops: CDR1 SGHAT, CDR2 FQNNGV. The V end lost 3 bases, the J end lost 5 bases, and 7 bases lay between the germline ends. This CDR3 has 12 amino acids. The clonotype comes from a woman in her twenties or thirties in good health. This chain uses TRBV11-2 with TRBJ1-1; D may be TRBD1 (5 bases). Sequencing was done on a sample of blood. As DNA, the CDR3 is TGTGCCAGCAGCTTTCAGGGAACTGAAGCTTTCTTT. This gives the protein CASSFQGTEAFF. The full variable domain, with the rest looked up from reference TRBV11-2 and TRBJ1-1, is EAGVAQSPRYKIIEKRQSVAFWCNPISGHATLYWYQQILGQGPKLLIQFQNNGVVDDSQLPKDRFSAERLKGVDSTLKIQPAKLEDSAVYLCASSFQGTEAFFGQGTRLTVV.